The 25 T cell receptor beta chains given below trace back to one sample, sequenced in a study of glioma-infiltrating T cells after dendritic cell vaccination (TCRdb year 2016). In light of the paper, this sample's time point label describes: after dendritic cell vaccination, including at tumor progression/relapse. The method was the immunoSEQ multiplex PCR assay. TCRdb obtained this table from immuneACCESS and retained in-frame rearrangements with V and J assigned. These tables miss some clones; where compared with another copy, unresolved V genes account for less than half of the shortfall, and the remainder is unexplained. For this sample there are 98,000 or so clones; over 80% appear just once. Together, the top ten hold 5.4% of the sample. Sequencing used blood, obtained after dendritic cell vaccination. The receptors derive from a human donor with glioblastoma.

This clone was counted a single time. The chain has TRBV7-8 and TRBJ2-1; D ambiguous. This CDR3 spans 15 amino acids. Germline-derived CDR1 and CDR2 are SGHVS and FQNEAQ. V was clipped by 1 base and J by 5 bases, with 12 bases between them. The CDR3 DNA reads TGTGCCAGCAGCTTAGAGTGGGCAGGTAACAATGAGCAGTTCTTC. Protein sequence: CASSLEWAGNNEQFF.

Written as DNA, the CDR3 is TGTGCCAGCAGCCGAGCGGAGACGGGATACGAGCAGTACTTC. Amino acids: CASSRAETGYEQYF. This chain links TRBV6-5 with TRBJ2-7; perhaps TRBD2 as D (5 bases). V lost 6 bases and J 4 bases, leaving 16 bases between the germline ends. Looked up from germline, CDR1 is MNHEY and CDR2 is SVGAGI. The CDR3 loop spans 14 amino acids.

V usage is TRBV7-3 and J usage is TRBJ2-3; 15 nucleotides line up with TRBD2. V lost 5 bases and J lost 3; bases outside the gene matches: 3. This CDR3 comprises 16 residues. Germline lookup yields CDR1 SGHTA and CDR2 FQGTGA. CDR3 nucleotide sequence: TGTGCCAGCAGCCGGACTAGCGGGGGGGTGACAGATACGCAGTATTTT. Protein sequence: CASSRTSGGVTDTQYF.

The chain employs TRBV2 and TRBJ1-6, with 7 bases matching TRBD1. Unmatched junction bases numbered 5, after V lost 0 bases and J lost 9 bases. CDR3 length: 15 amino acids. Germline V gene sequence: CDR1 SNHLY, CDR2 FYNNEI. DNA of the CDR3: TGTGCCAGCAGTGAAGCTGAGACAGGGAGTTCACCCCTCCACTTT. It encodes CASSEAETGSSPLHF.

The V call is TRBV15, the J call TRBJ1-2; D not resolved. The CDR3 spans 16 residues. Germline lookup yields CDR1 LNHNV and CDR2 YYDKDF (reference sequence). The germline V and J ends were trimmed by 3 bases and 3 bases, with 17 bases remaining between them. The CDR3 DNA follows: TGTGCCACCAGCAGTATGGTGACTGGAGACTACTATGGCTACACCTTC. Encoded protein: CATSSMVTGDYYGYTF.

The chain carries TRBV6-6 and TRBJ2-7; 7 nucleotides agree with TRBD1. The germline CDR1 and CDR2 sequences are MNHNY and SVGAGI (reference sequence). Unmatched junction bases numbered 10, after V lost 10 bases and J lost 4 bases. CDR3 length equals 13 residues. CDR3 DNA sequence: TGTGCCATTGCCGGGACAGATACATACGAGCAGTACTTC. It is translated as CAIAGTDTYEQYF.

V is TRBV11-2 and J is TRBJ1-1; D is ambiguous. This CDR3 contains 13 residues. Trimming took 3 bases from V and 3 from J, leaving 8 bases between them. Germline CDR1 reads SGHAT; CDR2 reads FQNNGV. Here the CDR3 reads CASSFSTDTEAFF. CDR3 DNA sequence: TGTGCCAGCAGCTTCTCTACCGACACTGAAGCTTTCTTT.

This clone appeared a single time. The CDR3 protein is CASSLRGLAGEEDTQYF. CDR3 nucleotides: TGCGCCAGCAGCTTGAGGGGACTAGCGGGAGAGGAAGATACGCAGTATTTT. The chain combines TRBV5-1 with TRBJ2-3, with 14 bases fitting TRBD2. Germline V gene lookup returns CDR1 SGHRS and CDR2 YFSETQ. This CDR3 spans 17 amino acids. V was clipped by 1 base and J by 5 bases; unmatched bases: 6.

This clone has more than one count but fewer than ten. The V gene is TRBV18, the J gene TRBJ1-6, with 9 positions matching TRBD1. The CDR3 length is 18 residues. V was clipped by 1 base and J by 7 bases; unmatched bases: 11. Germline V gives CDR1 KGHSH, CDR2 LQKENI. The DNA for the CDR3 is TGTGCCAGCTCACCACTACCTCCGGGACAGGGAGGGAATTCACCCCTCCACTTT. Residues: CASSPLPPGQGGNSPLHF.

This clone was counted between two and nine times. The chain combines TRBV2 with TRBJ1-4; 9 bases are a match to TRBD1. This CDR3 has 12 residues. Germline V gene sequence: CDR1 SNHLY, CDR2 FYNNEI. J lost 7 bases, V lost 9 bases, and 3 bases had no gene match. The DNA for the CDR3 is TGTGCCAGGGGACAGGGTACTGAAAAACTGTTTTTT. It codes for CARGQGTEKLFF.

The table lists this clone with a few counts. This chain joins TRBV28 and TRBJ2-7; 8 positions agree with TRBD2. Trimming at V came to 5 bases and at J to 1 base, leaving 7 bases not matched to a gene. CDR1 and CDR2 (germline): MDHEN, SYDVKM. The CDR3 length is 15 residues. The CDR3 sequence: CASSQAGVRSYEQYF. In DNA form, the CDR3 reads TGTGCCAGCAGTCAAGCGGGAGTACGGTCCTACGAGCAGTACTTC.

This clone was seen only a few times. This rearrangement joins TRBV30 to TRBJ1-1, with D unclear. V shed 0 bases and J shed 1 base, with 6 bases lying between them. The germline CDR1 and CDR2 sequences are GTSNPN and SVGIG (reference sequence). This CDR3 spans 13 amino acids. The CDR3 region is CAWSVLRNTEAFF. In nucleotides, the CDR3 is TGTGCCTGGAGTGTACTAAGGAACACTGAAGCTTTCTTT.

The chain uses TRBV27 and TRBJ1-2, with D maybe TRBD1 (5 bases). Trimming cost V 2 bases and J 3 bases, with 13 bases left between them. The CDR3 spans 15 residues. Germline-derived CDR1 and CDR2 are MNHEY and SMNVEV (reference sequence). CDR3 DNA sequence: TGTGCCAGCAGTTTAAACCCTACAGGACACTATGGCTACACCTTC. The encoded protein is CASSLNPTGHYGYTF.

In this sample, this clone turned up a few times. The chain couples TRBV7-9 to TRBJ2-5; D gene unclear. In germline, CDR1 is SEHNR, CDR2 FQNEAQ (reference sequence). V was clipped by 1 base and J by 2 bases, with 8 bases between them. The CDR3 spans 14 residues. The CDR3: CASSLGHLQETQYF. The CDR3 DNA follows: TGTGCCAGCAGCTTAGGACATCTACAAGAGACCCAGTACTTC.

The CDR3 DNA is TGTGCCAGTAACTCCCGCGGGGGAAGCAATCAGCCCCAGCATTTT. Protein: CASNSRGGSNQPQHF. The rearrangement joins TRBV19 to TRBJ1-5; possible D gene TRBD1, 5 bases. V dropped 7 bases and J dropped 1 base, with 14 bases sitting between them. The CDR3 contains 15 residues. Germline CDR1 is LNHDA and CDR2 is SQIVND (reference sequence).

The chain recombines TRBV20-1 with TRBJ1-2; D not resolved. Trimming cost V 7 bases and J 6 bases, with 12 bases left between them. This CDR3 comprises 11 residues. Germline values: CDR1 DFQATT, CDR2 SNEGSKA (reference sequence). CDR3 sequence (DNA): TGCAGTGTGGAGGGAATCGATGGCTACACCTTC. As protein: CSVEGIDGYTF.

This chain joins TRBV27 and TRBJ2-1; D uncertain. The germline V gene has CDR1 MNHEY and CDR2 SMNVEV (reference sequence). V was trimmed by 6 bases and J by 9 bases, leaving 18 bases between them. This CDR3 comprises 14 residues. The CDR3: CASRPDGRSGEQFF. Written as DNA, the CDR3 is TGTGCCAGCAGACCTGACGGCAGATCAGGTGAGCAGTTCTTC.

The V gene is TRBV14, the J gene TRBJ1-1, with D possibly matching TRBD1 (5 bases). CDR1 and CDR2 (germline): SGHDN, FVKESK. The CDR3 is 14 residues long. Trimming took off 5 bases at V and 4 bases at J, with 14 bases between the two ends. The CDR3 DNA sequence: TGTGCCAGCAGCACTCCGGGACTGATCACTGAAGCTTTCTTT. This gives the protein CASSTPGLITEAFF. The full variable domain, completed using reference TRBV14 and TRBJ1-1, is EAGVTQFPSHSVIEKGQTVTLRCDPISGHDNLYWYRRVMGKEIKFLLHFVKESKQDESGMPNNRFLAERTGGTYSTLKVQPAELEDSGVYFCASSTPGLITEAFFGQGTRLTVV.

The CDR3 loop reads CASSLGLTSGAQETQYF. In nucleotides, the CDR3 is TGTGCCAGCAGCTTAGGTTTGACTAGCGGGGCCCAAGAGACCCAGTACTTC. The V gene is TRBV7-8, the J gene TRBJ2-5; TRBD2 agrees at 11 bases. Germline loops: CDR1 SGHVS, CDR2 FQNEAQ. Germline trimming cut 1 base from V and 1 base from J; bases unmatched to any gene: 5. The CDR3 is 17 residues long.

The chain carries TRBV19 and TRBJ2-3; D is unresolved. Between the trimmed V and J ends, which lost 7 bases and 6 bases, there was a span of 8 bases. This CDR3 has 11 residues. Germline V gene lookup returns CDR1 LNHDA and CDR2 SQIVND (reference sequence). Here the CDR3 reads CASTSGDTQYF. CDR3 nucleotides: TGTGCCAGTACCTCCGGGGATACGCAGTATTTT.

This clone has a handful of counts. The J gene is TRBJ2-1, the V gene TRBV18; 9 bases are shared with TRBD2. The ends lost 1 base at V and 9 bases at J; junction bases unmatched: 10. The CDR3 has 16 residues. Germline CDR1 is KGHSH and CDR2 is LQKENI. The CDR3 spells CASSPRGGRAEAEQFF. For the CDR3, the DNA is TGTGCCAGCTCACCACGGGGCGGGAGGGCCGAGGCTGAGCAGTTCTTC.

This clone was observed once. The CDR3 DNA sequence: TGCAGTGCTATAAGGGGGTCTGGCTACACCTTC. As protein: CSAIRGSGYTF. The V gene is TRBV20-1, the J gene TRBJ1-2; possible D gene TRBD1, 6 bases. CDR3 length: 11 residues. Between the trimmed V and J ends, which lost 4 bases and 7 bases, there was a span of 10 bases. In germline, CDR1 is DFQATT, CDR2 SNEGSKA (reference sequence).

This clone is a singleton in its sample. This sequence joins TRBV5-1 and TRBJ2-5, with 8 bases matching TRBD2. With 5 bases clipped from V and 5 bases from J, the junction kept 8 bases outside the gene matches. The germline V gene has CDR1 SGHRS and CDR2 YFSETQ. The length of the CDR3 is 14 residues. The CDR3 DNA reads TGCGCCAGCAGGTCGGGGGGGCCAGGGGAGACCCAGTACTTC. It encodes CASRSGGPGETQYF.

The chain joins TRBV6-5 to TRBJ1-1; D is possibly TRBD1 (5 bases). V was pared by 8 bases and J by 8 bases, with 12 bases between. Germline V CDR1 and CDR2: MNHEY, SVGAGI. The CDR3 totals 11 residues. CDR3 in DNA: TGTGCCAGCGGTCAGACAGTGGAAGCTTTCTTT. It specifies CASGQTVEAFF.

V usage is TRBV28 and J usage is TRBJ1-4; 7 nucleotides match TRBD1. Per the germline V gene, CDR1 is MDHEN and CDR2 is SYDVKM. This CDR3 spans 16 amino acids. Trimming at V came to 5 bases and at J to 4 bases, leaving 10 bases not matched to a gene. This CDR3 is CASSTGQLLGNEKLFF. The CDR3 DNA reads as TGTGCCAGCAGTACGGGACAGCTACTTGGTAATGAAAAACTGTTTTTT.